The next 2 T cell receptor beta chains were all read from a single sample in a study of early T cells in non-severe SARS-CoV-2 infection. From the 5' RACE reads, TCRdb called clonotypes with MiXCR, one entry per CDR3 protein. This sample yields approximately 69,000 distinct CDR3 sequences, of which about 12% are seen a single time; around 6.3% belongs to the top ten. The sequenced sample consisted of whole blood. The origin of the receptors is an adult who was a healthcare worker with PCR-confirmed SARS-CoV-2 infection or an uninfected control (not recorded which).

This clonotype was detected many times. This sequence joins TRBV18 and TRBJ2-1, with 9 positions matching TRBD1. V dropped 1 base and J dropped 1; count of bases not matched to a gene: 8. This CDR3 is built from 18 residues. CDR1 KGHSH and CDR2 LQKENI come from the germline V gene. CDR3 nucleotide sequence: TGTGCCAGCTCACCACACGGCTTGGGACAGGGATCCTACAATGAGCAGTTCTTC. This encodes CASSPHGLGQGSYNEQFF.

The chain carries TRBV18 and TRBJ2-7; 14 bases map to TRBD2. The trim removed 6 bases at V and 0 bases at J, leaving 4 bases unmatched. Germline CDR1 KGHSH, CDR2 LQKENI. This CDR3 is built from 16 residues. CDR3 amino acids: CASSGLAGGSSYEQYF. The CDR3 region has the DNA TGTGCCAGCTCCGGACTAGCGGGGGGTAGCTCCTACGAGCAGTACTTC.